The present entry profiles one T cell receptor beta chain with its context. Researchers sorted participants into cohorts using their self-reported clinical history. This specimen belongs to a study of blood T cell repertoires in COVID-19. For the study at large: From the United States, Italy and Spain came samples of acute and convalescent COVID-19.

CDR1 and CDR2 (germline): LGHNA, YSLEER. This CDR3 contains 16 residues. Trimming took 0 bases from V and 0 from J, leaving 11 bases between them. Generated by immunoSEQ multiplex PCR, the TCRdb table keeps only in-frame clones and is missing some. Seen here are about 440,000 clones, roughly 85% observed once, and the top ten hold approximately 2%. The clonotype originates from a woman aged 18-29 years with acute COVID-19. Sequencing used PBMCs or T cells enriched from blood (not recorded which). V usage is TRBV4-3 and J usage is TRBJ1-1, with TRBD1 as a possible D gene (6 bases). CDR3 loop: CASSQDRTVMNTEAFF. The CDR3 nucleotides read TGCGCCAGCAGCCAAGACCGGACAGTAATGAACACTGAAGCTTTCTTT.